This is a list of T cell receptor beta chains from one sample in a study of shared clonotypes between healthy human individuals. Produced via immunoSEQ multiplex PCR; TCRdb's table is partial and in-frame only. Of about 2.1 million clones listed, roughly 91% are singletons. The sequenced sample consisted of naive CD8+ T cells from PBMCs. The receptors here all came from a man between 18 and 29 years old in good health. Some clones in this sample may be carry-over from other donors' samples. Both conserved end residues are trimmed from each CDR3.

V gene	J gene	CDR3 protein
TRBV2	TRBJ1-3	ASSERDIIAKGQNTIY
TRBV28	TRBJ2-7	ASSLTSGLYEQY
TRBV6-5	TRBJ1-1	ASSSDSTEAF
TRBV29-1	TRBJ1-2	SVEQGMGGNYGYT
TRBV5-1	TRBJ2-1	ASSIPGHYNEQF
TRBV27	TRBJ2-1	ASSLLLAGAEQF
TRBV2	TRBJ1-2	ASSEAPRELNYGYT
TRBV5-1	TRBJ1-3	ASSPRPGNTIY
TRBV28	TRBJ2-7	ASRRAYEQY
TRBV6-1	TRBJ2-7	ASGGSGSGYEQY
TRBV11-2	TRBJ2-1	ASSPLPGDEQF
TRBV6-5	TRBJ1-3	ASLTATGNTIY
TRBV7-6	TRBJ2-2	ASSLDFAKGELF
TRBV7-8	TRBJ2-1	ASSFSGNYVNEQF
TRBV6-5	TRBJ2-1	ASRGGWSNEQF
TRBV6-1	TRBJ2-7	ASSESGGAWSYEQY
TRBV27	TRBJ2-1	ASQGQGDYNEQF
TRBV18	TRBJ2-1	ASSTLSGQFSSYNEQF
TRBV7-9	TRBJ1-3	ASSLAGPRATIY
TRBV6-6	TRBJ1-5	ASSYSRVYNQPQH